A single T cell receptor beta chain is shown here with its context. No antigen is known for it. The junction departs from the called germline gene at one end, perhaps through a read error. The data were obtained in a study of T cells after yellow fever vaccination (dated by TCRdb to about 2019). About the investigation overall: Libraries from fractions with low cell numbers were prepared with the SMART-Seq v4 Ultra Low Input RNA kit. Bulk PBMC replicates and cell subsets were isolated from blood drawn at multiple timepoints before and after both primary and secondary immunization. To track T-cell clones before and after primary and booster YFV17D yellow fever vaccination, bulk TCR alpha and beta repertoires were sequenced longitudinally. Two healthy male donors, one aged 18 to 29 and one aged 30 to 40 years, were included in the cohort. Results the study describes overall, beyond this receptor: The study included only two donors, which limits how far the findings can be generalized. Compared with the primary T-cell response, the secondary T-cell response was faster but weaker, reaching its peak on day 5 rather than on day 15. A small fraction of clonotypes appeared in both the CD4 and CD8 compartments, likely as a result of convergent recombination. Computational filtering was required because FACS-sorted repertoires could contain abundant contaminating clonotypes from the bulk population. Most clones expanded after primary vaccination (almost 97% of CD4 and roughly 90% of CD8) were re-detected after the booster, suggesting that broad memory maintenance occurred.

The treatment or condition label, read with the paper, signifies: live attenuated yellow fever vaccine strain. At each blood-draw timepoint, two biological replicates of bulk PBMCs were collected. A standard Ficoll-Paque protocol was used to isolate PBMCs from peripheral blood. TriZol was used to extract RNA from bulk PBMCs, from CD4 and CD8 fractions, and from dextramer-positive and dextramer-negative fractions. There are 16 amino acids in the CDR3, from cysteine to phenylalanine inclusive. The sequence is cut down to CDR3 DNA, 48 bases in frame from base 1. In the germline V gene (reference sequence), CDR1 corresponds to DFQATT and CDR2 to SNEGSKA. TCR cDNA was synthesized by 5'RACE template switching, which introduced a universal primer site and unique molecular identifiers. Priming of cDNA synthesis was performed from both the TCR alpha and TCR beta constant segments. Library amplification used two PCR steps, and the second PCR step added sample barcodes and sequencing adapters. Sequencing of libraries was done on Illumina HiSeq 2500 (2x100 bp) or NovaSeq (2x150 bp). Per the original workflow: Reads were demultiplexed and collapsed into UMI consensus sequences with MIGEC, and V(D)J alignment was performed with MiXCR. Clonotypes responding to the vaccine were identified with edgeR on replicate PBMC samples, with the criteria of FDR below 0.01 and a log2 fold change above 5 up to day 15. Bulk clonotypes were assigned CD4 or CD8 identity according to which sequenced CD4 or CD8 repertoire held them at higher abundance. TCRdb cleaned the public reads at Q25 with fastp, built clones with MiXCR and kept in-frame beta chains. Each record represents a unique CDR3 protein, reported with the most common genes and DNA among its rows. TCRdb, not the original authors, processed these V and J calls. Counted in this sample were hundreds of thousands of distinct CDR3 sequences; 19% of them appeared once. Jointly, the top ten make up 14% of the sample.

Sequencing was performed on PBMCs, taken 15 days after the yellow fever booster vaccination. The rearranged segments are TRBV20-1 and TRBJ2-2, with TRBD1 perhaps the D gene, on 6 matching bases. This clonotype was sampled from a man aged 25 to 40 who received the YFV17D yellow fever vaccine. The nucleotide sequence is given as TGCTGTGCTAGGGGGTATGAGGCAGGGAACACCGGGGAGCTGTTTTTT. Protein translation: CCARGYEAGNTGELFF.